Each of the 30 T cell receptor beta chains below was sequenced from the same sample in a study of quantifying T cell responses using KT2 cells. Study-level information: RNA was reverse transcribed with TCR alpha and beta constant-region primers.

A single-stranded UMI oligo with SP2 sequence was ligated to cDNA 3' ends. The first PCR ran roughly 4 cycles with an equimolar RC1.1 and RC1.2 beta primer mix. TCRdb reprocessed the UMI-ligation and nested PCR reads via MiXCR and lists one record per CDR3 protein. This sample has about 33,000 distinct CDR3 sequences, with under 13% found just once. The source material was PBMCs spiked with cells of the T cell clone KT2. These receptors were taken from a human donor.

The chain uses TRBV11-1 and TRBJ2-3; 7 positions match TRBD2. The CDR3 runs 16 residues. Trimming at V came to 3 bases and at J to 2 bases, leaving 8 bases not matched to a gene. Germline loops: CDR1 SGHAT, CDR2 FQDESV (reference sequence). The CDR3, as DNA: TGTGCCAGCAGCTTCGGGGGGTCGACACACACAGATACGCAGTATTTT. The encoded protein is CASSFGGSTHTDTQYF.

In its sample, this clonotype was seen many times. The chain employs TRBV7-2 and TRBJ2-3; D gene unclear. Germline assignment: CDR1 SGHTA and CDR2 FQGNSA. Trimming removed 4 bases at V and 2 bases at J, with 10 bases between. The CDR3 sequence is 14 residues long. This chain's CDR3 is CASSSDGITDTQYF. CDR3 DNA sequence: TGTGCCAGCAGCTCAGACGGAATCACAGATACGCAGTATTTT. The full variable domain, completed using reference TRBV7-2 and TRBJ2-3, is GAGVSQSPSNKVTEKGKDVELRCDPISGHTALYWYRQSLGQGLEFLIYFQGNSAPDKSGLPSDRFSAERTGGSVSTLTIQRTQQEDSAVYLCASSSDGITDTQYFGPGTRLTVL.

In this sample, this clonotype turned up a few times. The V call is TRBV30, the J call TRBJ1-6; perhaps TRBD1 as D (5 bases). V was cut by 0 bases and J by 12 bases, with 9 bases left in between. The germline V gene has CDR1 GTSNPN and CDR2 SVGIG (reference sequence). CDR3 length: 12 residues. The CDR3 coding sequence is TGTGCCTGGAGTGTACCGGGGGGACCCCTCCACTTT. As protein: CAWSVPGGPLHF.

Many counts were recorded for this clonotype. The chain carries TRBV20-1 and TRBJ1-2, with 8 bases aligning to TRBD1. With 5 bases clipped from V and 7 bases from J, the junction kept 9 bases outside the gene matches. The CDR3 length is 13 residues. CDR1 DFQATT and CDR2 SNEGSKA come from the germline V gene (reference sequence). The CDR3 sequence is CSALRQGTAGYTF. In DNA, the CDR3 is TGCAGTGCTCTAAGACAGGGGACGGCTGGCTACACCTTC.

This clonotype was observed a few times. In nucleotides, the CDR3 is TGTGCCAGCAGCCGGGGGGCCGGCGGGGAGCTGTTTTTT. This translates into CASSRGAGGELFF. This chain uses TRBV14 with TRBJ2-2, with D perhaps TRBD1 or TRBD2 (6 bases each). V lost 4 bases and J 7 bases, leaving 10 bases between the germline ends. CDR1 SGHDN and CDR2 FVKESK come from the germline V gene. The length of the CDR3 is 13 residues.

This clonotype was seen at least ten times. This chain uses TRBV7-8 with TRBJ2-3; 9 bases fit TRBD2. The CDR3 contains 18 residues. V trimming: 3 bases; J trimming: 0 bases; junction bases outside the gene matches: 10. Germline V lookup: CDR1 SGHVS, CDR2 FQNEAQ. The CDR3 protein is CASSLRASSGISTDTQYF. DNA of the CDR3: TGTGCCAGCAGCTTGAGGGCTTCTAGCGGGATAAGCACAGATACGCAGTATTTT.

This clonotype was counted a few times. The rearrangement joins TRBV20-1 to TRBJ2-1, with 9 bases that match TRBD2. This CDR3 is built from 18 residues. The J segment lost 6 bases and the V segment lost 6 bases, leaving 21 bases of the junction unmatched. Looked up from germline, CDR1 is DFQATT and CDR2 is SNEGSKA (reference sequence). CDR3 protein: CSAPVGGRARVAGNEQFF. The CDR3 DNA sequence: TGCAGTGCCCCGGTGGGCGGGAGGGCAAGGGTAGCGGGCAATGAGCAGTTCTTC.

There are many counts of this clonotype. The V gene is TRBV5-1, the J gene TRBJ2-3; the D is unclear. The V and J ends lost 4 bases and 1 base respectively, with 4 bases between them. The length of the CDR3 is 12 residues. Per the germline V gene, CDR1 is SGHRS and CDR2 is YFSETQ. Written as DNA, the CDR3 is TGCGCCAGCAGCCCGGGCACAGATACGCAGTATTTT. The encoded protein is CASSPGTDTQYF.

This clonotype was seen ten or more times. This chain uses TRBV21-1 with TRBJ2-5; TRBD1 reflects the table's D call only, with no check against the DNA. TRBV21-1 has pseudogene status. CDR3 length equals 12 residues. This CDR3 is CASSRGHETQYF. The CDR3 DNA sequence: TGTGCCAGCAGCAGGGGGCATGAGACCCAGTACTTC.

Within the sample, this clonotype is medium-sized. V gene TRBV9 combines with J gene TRBJ2-1, with TRBD1 identical over 7 bases. CDR1 is SGDLS, CDR2 YYNGEE, per germline. V was clipped by 9 bases and J by 7 bases; unmatched bases: 10. The CDR3 loop spans 13 amino acids. CDR3 protein: CATSGGMGNEQFF. The CDR3 region has the DNA TGTGCCACCTCAGGGGGTATGGGTAATGAGCAGTTCTTC.

The chain carries TRBV12-3 or TRBV12-4 and TRBJ2-2; D is unresolved. This CDR3 has 14 amino acids. Trimming stripped 0 bases from V and 5 bases from J, with 7 bases between. CDR3 in DNA: TGTGCCAGCAGTTTAGCGCAAGCGACCGGGGAGCTGTTTTTT. It yields the protein CASSLAQATGELFF.

This clonotype was seen only a few times. This rearrangement joins TRBV10-3 to TRBJ2-1; TRBD1 is a possible D gene (6 bases). V shed 9 bases and J shed 4 bases, with 25 bases lying between them. Per the germline V gene, CDR1 is ENHRY and CDR2 is SYGVKD. The CDR3 runs 17 residues. The CDR3 reads CAIAKGAGTTVYNEQFF. The CDR3, as DNA: TGTGCCATAGCAAAAGGAGCCGGGACAACCGTGTACAATGAGCAGTTCTTC.

This sequence joins TRBV7-9 and TRBJ1-2, with 9 bases fitting TRBD1. The CDR3 contains 15 residues. The junction had 5 bases not matched to a gene; V was cut back by 5 bases and J by 1 base. Germline CDR1 reads SEHNR; CDR2 reads FQNEAQ (reference sequence). This CDR3 reads CASSRGTGSNYGYTF. The DNA of the CDR3 is TGTGCCAGCAGCCGCGGGACAGGGAGTAACTATGGCTACACCTTC.

V usage is TRBV5-1 and J usage is TRBJ2-3; D possibly corresponds to TRBD2 (5 bases). Looked up from germline, CDR1 is SGHRS and CDR2 is YFSETQ. This CDR3 has 15 residues. V lost 0 bases, J lost 3 bases, and 11 bases lay in between. The CDR3 DNA follows: TGCGCCAGCAGCTTGGGAGACTACCTGACAGATACGCAGTATTTT. Its translation is CASSLGDYLTDTQYF.

This clonotype was detected a few times. This chain uses TRBV6-6 with TRBJ2-7; no clear D gene. CDR3 length: 11 amino acids. Trimming cost V 5 bases and J 7 bases, with 9 bases left between them. The germline CDR1 and CDR2 sequences are MNHNY and SVGAGI (reference sequence). The CDR3, as DNA: TGTGCCAGCAGTCCAGGCCTTGAGCAGTACTTC. It yields the protein CASSPGLEQYF.

This clonotype is labeled medium-sized (0.01 to 0.1%). The CDR3 sequence is CSAEDTLSGGNTIYF. The CDR3 region has the DNA TGCAGTGCTGAAGACACCCTCTCTGGTGGAAACACCATATATTTT. The V and J genes are TRBV20-1 and TRBJ1-3; D gene uncertain. This CDR3 is 15 amino acids long. V lost 5 bases, J lost 3 bases, and 17 bases lay in between. CDR1 DFQATT and CDR2 SNEGSKA come from the germline V gene (reference sequence).

This clonotype was found many times. This rearrangement joins TRBV10-3 to TRBJ1-1; D might be TRBD1 (5 bases). The germline V gene has CDR1 ENHRY and CDR2 SYGVKD. The CDR3 is made up of 13 amino acids. Trimming took off 4 bases at V and 4 bases at J, with 10 bases between the two ends. CDR3: CAISVGDGTEAFF. The CDR3 coding sequence is TGTGCCATCAGTGTGGGGGATGGCACTGAAGCTTTCTTT.

This clonotype was seen many times. The V gene is TRBV7-2, the J gene TRBJ2-7; D is undetermined. Trimming took 1 base from V and 3 from J, leaving 10 bases between them. This CDR3 spans 14 amino acids. The germline gives CDR1 SGHTA, CDR2 FQGNSA. The CDR3 nucleotides read TGTGCCAGCAGCTTAGAGAGCTCCTTCTACGAGCAGTACTTC. Amino acids: CASSLESSFYEQYF.

This clonotype was seen at least ten times. The conserved closing phenylalanine or tryptophan is absent in this CDR3, likely reflecting a read error. The DNA is left out, because the CDR3 cannot be placed on it with certainty; the CDR3 is given as TCRdb lists it. This chain links TRBV11-2 with TRBJ2-5; the table names TRBD2, a call not compared with the DNA. The germline gives CDR1 SGHAT, CDR2 FQNNGV. The CDR3 sequence runs 12 residues, both termini included. This chain's CDR3 is CASSRPGLAVKL.

This clonotype was detected only a few times. V usage is TRBV20-1 and J usage is TRBJ2-5; 10 bases line up with TRBD1. V shed 1 base and J 0 bases; nucleotides not matched to a gene: 2. This CDR3 spans 15 amino acids. Germline CDR1 is DFQATT and CDR2 is SNEGSKA (reference sequence). CDR3 in amino acids: CSARAGTGDQETQYF. CDR3 coding DNA: TGCAGTGCTAGAGCGGGGACAGGGGACCAAGAGACCCAGTACTTC.

The CDR3 loop reads CASSWDSQETQYF. The CDR3 nucleotides are TGTGCCAGCAGCTGGGACAGTCAAGAGACCCAGTACTTC. The chain joins TRBV7-2 to TRBJ2-5, with 7 bases that match TRBD1. Germline values: CDR1 SGHTA, CDR2 FQGNSA. J gave up 2 bases and V 4 bases, and 1 base lay outside the gene matches. The CDR3 has 13 amino acids.

A few counts support this clonotype. The V gene is TRBV12-3 or TRBV12-4, the J gene TRBJ1-1; 8 bases match TRBD1. The trim removed 1 base at V and 11 bases at J, leaving 6 bases unmatched. The CDR3 length is 13 residues. In DNA, the CDR3 is TGTGCCAGCAGTTTAGGGACAGGGAATCCGGCTTTCTTT. Translating it yields CASSLGTGNPAFF.

This clonotype was observed a handful of times. The rearrangement links TRBV5-5 to TRBJ2-7, with D perhaps assigned TRBD1 or TRBD2 (5 bases each). CDR1 and CDR2 (germline): SGHKS, YYEKEE (reference sequence). This CDR3 region has 16 residues. The V end lost 2 bases, the J end lost 0 bases, and 15 bases lay between the germline ends. CDR3 residues: CASSFTGRTSSYEQYF. CDR3 DNA sequence: TGTGCCAGCAGCTTTACGGGGCGCACAAGCTCCTACGAGCAGTACTTC. The variable domain in full, completed from reference TRBV5-5 and TRBJ2-7, reads DAGVTQSPTHLIKTRGQQVTLRCSPISGHKSVSWYQQVLGQGPQFIFQYYEKEERGRGNFPDRFSARQFPNYSSELNVNALLLGDSALYLCASSFTGRTSSYEQYFGPGTRLTVT.

This clonotype showed up many times. This chain uses TRBV3-1 with TRBJ2-5, with 10 bases fitting TRBD2. Unmatched junction bases numbered 8, after V lost 6 bases and J lost 4 bases. CDR1 is LGHDT, CDR2 YNNKEL, per germline (reference sequence). The CDR3 is made up of 15 amino acids. In nucleotides, the CDR3 is TGTGCCAGCAGACCACGTTTAGCGGGAGGAGAGACCCAGTACTTC. This codes for CASRPRLAGGETQYF.

This clonotype was seen ten or more times. CDR3 region: CASSQGAGYGGTSGKYQETQYF. The CDR3 DNA sequence: TGTGCCAGCAGCCAAGGCGCAGGGTATGGAGGGACTAGCGGTAAATACCAAGAGACCCAGTACTTC. The V call is TRBV4-2, the J call TRBJ2-5, with 11 bases fitting TRBD2. The J segment lost 0 bases and the V segment lost 1 base, leaving 19 bases of the junction unmatched. The CDR3 is 22 amino acids. Germline loops: CDR1 LGHNA, CDR2 YNFKEQ.

In its sample, this clonotype was seen a few times. J is TRBJ2-1 and V is TRBV18; 9 bases line up with TRBD1. Unmatched junction bases numbered 4, after V lost 3 bases and J lost 1 base. The CDR3 sequence is 16 residues long. Per germline, CDR1 KGHSH and CDR2 LQKENI. This CDR3 reads CASSPRTGASYNEQFF. The CDR3 coding sequence is TGTGCCAGCTCACCTAGGACAGGGGCTTCCTACAATGAGCAGTTCTTC. Combining the CDR3 with reference TRBV18 and TRBJ2-1 gives the whole variable domain NAGVMQNPRHLVRRRGQEARLRCSPMKGHSHVYWYRQLPEEGLKFMVYLQKENIIDESGMPKERFSAEFPKEGPSILRIQQVVRGDSAAYFCASSPRTGASYNEQFFGPGTRLTVL.

The V and J genes are TRBV29-1 and TRBJ2-7; D may be TRBD2 (6 bases). This CDR3 is 14 amino acids long. V was pared by 5 bases and J by 1 base, with 15 bases between. Germline V gives CDR1 SQVTM, CDR2 ANQGSEA. The CDR3 here is CSVFSRGRSYEQYF. CDR3 sequence (DNA): TGCAGCGTTTTTTCTCGGGGGAGGTCCTACGAGCAGTACTTC.

The chain combines TRBV4-1 with TRBJ1-1; no clear D. This CDR3 has 11 amino acids. Trimming pared 3 bases from V and 9 bases from J, leaving 8 bases between. Per the germline V gene, CDR1 is MGHRA and CDR2 is YSYEKL. The CDR3 coding sequence is TGCGCCAGCAGCCACAACGCCCAAGCTTTCTTT. This codes for CASSHNAQAFF.

This clonotype was detected ten times or more. The rearrangement uses TRBV6-5 and TRBJ1-3, with a possible D match to TRBD1 (5 bases). In germline, CDR1 is MNHEY, CDR2 SVGAGI. Trimming removed 3 bases at V and 0 bases at J, with 12 bases between. The CDR3 spans 16 residues. The CDR3 nucleotides are TGTGCCAGCAGTTATAGGGGTCGACCCTCTGGAAACACCATATATTTT. Translating gives CASSYRGRPSGNTIYF.

The chain couples TRBV10-3 to TRBJ1-1; unclear D gene. The CDR3 length is 13 residues. Between the trimmed V and J ends, which lost 0 bases and 5 bases, there was a span of 7 bases. Germline V gene data show CDR1 as ENHRY and CDR2 as SYGVKD. The CDR3 here is CAISESGRTEAFF. The CDR3 nucleotides read TGTGCCATCAGTGAGTCGGGGAGGACTGAAGCTTTCTTT.